These 17 T cell receptor beta chains were all obtained from the same sample, sequenced in a study of blood T cell repertoires in COVID-19. Sequencing was performed with immunoSEQ multiplex PCR; in TCRdb, only in-frame clones are kept and a portion is missing. The table has approximately 150,000 clones, around 81% seen once; the top ten hold around 8.2%. The material sequenced was peripheral blood. The origin of the receptors is a human donor in a cohort sampled during active COVID-19.

The chain combines TRBV20-1 with TRBJ1-1; no reliable D call. CDR1 is DFQATT, CDR2 SNEGSKA, per germline (reference sequence). V was trimmed by 2 bases and J by 6 bases, leaving 4 bases between them. The CDR3 contains 10 residues. The CDR3 is CSARFSEAFF. The CDR3 nucleotides are TGCAGTGCTAGATTCTCTGAAGCTTTCTTT.

This sequence joins TRBV7-3 and TRBJ1-2; 11 bases fit TRBD1. This CDR3 comprises 15 residues. After removal of 5 bases from V and 6 bases from J, the junction contained 8 bases not matched to a gene. The germline CDR1 and CDR2 sequences are SGHTA and FQGTGA. This CDR3 is CASSPPPGQGDGYTF. CDR3 coding DNA: TGTGCCAGCAGCCCCCCCCCGGGACAGGGGGATGGCTACACCTTC.

The chain links TRBV28 to TRBJ1-2, with D possibly TRBD1 on 5 matching bases. The V and J ends lost 4 bases and 6 bases respectively, with 9 bases between them. Germline V gives CDR1 MDHEN, CDR2 SYDVKM. This CDR3 contains 12 residues. The CDR3 loop reads CASSWQGNGYTF. The CDR3 bases are TGTGCCAGCAGTTGGCAGGGAAATGGCTACACCTTC.

This chain links TRBV7-9 with TRBJ2-2, with unresolved D. V was cut by 5 bases and J by 0 bases, with 7 bases left in between. CDR1 is SEHNR, CDR2 FQNEAQ, per germline (reference sequence). There are 14 residues in the CDR3. CDR3 in amino acids: CASSLLSNTGELFF. CDR3 nucleotide sequence: TGTGCCAGCAGCCTTCTTTCGAACACCGGGGAGCTGTTTTTT. The full variable domain, rest sourced from reference TRBV7-9 and TRBJ2-2, is DTGVSQNPRHKITKRGQNVTFRCDPISEHNRLYWYRQTLGQGPEFLTYFQNEAQLEKSRLLSDRFSAERPKGSFSTLEIQRTEQGDSAMYLCASSLLSNTGELFFGEGSRLTVL.

The rearrangement links TRBV24-1 to TRBJ2-6, with D possibly TRBD1 on 6 matching bases. The CDR3 sequence is 19 residues long. Trimming removed 3 bases from V and 1 base from J, with 18 bases in between. The V gene's germline CDR1 is KGHDR and CDR2 SFDVKD. CDR3 DNA: TGTGCCACCAGTGATGCCGTGCAGGGGCGAGGGTCTGGGGCCAACGTCCTGACTTTC. This encodes CATSDAVQGRGSGANVLTF.

The rearrangement joins TRBV5-1 to TRBJ2-7, with a possible D match to TRBD1 (7 bases). Germline V gives CDR1 SGHRS, CDR2 YFSETQ. The CDR3 contains 14 residues. Trimming cost V 4 bases and J 4 bases, with 15 bases left between them. CDR3 in amino acids: CASSPRGVSYEQYF. The CDR3 DNA sequence: TGCGCCAGCAGCCCCAGGGGGGTTAGTTACGAGCAGTACTTC.

The genes are TRBV6-5 and TRBJ1-1; D possibly corresponds to TRBD1 (6 bases). Germline values: CDR1 MNHEY, CDR2 SVGAGI. Trimming took off 4 bases at V and 7 bases at J, with 13 bases between the two ends. The CDR3 covers 13 residues. CDR3 region: CASSSRIQGEAFF. CDR3 bases: TGTGCCAGCAGTTCGCGTATACAGGGTGAAGCTTTCTTT.

V gene TRBV29-1 combines with J gene TRBJ1-1, with TRBD1 matching 9 bases. Germline values: CDR1 SQVTM, CDR2 ANQGSEA. The CDR3 runs 14 residues. Trimming cost V 5 bases and J 4 bases; bases outside gene matches: 8. The CDR3 coding sequence is TGCAGCGTTCGGGGACAGGGAGGGGGCACTGAAGCTTTCTTT. Translating it yields CSVRGQGGGTEAFF.

The chain links TRBV4-3 to TRBJ2-7; perhaps TRBD1 as D (5 bases). CDR3 length: 16 amino acids. The V and J ends lost 5 bases and 3 bases respectively, with 20 bases between them. The V gene's germline CDR1 is LGHNA and CDR2 YSLEER. The CDR3 coding sequence is TGCGCCAGCAGCACACACGAACAGGCCACCGTCTACGAGCAGTACTTC. It specifies CASSTHEQATVYEQYF.

The gene calls are TRBV19 and TRBJ2-7, with 8 bases that match TRBD2. Germline V gene data show CDR1 as LNHDA and CDR2 as SQIVND (reference sequence). Trimming cost V 5 bases and J 2 bases; bases outside gene matches: 5. The CDR3 consists of 14 residues. The CDR3 sequence: CASSPQLAAYEQYF. DNA for the CDR3: TGTGCCAGTAGTCCCCAACTAGCGGCCTACGAGCAGTACTTC.

The genes are TRBV7-2 and TRBJ2-5; 7 bases are shared with TRBD1. Trimming took 7 bases from V and 5 from J; bases not matched to a gene: 7. Per the germline V gene, CDR1 is SGHTA and CDR2 is FQGNSA. The CDR3 consists of 13 residues. The CDR3 DNA is TGTGCCAGCACCCCCGGGACAGCTGAGACCCAGTACTTC. This codes for CASTPGTAETQYF.

This rearrangement joins TRBV28 to TRBJ2-7, with D tentatively TRBD1 (6 bases). In germline, CDR1 is MDHEN, CDR2 SYDVKM. CDR3 length: 11 amino acids. V was trimmed by 4 bases and J by 6 bases, leaving 7 bases between them. CDR3 DNA: TGTGCCAGCAGTTGGACAGTCGAGCAGTACTTC. It specifies CASSWTVEQYF.

The gene calls are TRBV7-2 and TRBJ2-7; no firm D call. V was cut by 3 bases and J by 3 bases, with 6 bases left in between. The CDR3 totals 12 residues. Germline V gene data show CDR1 as SGHTA and CDR2 as FQGNSA. CDR3 nucleotides: TGTGCCAGCAGCTTCGACAACTACGAGCAGTACTTC. As protein: CASSFDNYEQYF.

The chain uses TRBV13 and TRBJ1-5, with TRBD1 matching 10 bases. CDR1 is PRHDT and CDR2 is FYEKMQ in the germline V gene (reference sequence). CDR3 size: 18 residues. Unmatched junction bases numbered 17, after V lost 6 bases and J lost 6 bases. CDR3 amino acids: CASSKYGGQGVRGQPQHF. The CDR3 bases are TGTGCCAGCAGTAAATATGGAGGACAGGGGGTCCGAGGTCAGCCCCAGCATTTT.

The chain recombines TRBV7-2 with TRBJ2-2; TRBD2 is a possible D gene (6 bases). CDR1 and CDR2 from the germline V gene are SGHTA and FQGNSA. The CDR3 runs 14 residues. V was cut by 5 bases and J by 4 bases, with 11 bases left in between. The CDR3 DNA follows: TGTGCCAGCAGCCCGGGACTCCTCACCGGGGAGCTGTTTTTT. As protein: CASSPGLLTGELFF.

This sequence joins TRBV6-5 and TRBJ2-7, with TRBD1 matching over 9 bases. J gave up 4 bases and V 10 bases, and 11 bases lay outside the gene matches. The CDR3 extends over 14 amino acids. Looked up from germline, CDR1 is MNHEY and CDR2 is SVGAGI. The CDR3 here is CATEPGQGRYEQYF. CDR3 DNA sequence: TGTGCCACCGAACCGGGACAGGGACGTTACGAGCAGTACTTC.

The rearrangement uses TRBV21-1 and TRBJ2-2; TRBD1, the D gene given by the table, was not confirmed from the DNA. TRBV21-1 is a pseudogene. This CDR3 comprises 21 residues. This chain's CDR3 is CASSKGTYRGRILVHTGELFF. CDR3 coding DNA: TGTGCCAGCAGCAAAGGAACGTACAGGGGGCGGATTTTGGTCCACACCGGGGAGCTGTTTTTT.